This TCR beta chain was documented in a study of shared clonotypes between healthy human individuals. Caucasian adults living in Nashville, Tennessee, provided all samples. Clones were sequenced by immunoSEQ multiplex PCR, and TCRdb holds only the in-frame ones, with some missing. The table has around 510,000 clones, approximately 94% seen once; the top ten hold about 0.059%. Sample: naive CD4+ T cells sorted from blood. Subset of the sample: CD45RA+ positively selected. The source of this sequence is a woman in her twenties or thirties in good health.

CDR3 loop: CASRLVRDRTVEQYF. The CDR3 region has the DNA TGTGCAAGTCGCTTAGTAAGGGACAGAACGGTCGAGCAGTACTTC. The chain is built from TRBV12-2 and TRBJ2-7; the DNA was not used to check the table's D call, TRBD1. TRBV12-2 is designated a pseudogene. The CDR3 runs 15 residues.